This T cell receptor (beta chain) derives from a study of blood T cells in healthy people across ages. General study points: TCR beta diversity, measured per million T cells, fell in a roughly linear way with age.

The V gene lost 5 bases and the J gene lost 3 bases, with 14 bases spanning the gap. CDR1 and CDR2 (germline): MDHEN, SYDVKM. The CDR3 has 14 amino acids. With a J-beta primer mix and a sample-barcoded 5' primer, a second PCR ran roughly 6 to 12 cycles. In TCRdb, the 5' RACE reads were re-called with MiXCR into one record per CDR3 protein. This table has some 750,000 distinct CDR3 sequences, roughly 20% appearing once. Isolating PBMCs gave at least 6 million of these cells per sample. On this clonotype itself: What it binds is not known.

The receptor was isolated from a man aged 65 to 85 in good health. Sequenced input: blood. This chain joins TRBV28 and TRBJ2-7, with unresolved D. CDR3 region: CASSGQARRYEQYF. Here the CDR3 DNA reads TGTGCCAGCAGTGGGCAGGCCAGGCGCTACGAGCAGTACTTC.